The next 5 T cell receptor beta chains were all read from a single sample in a study of blood T cell repertoires in COVID-19. Data came from immunoSEQ multiplex PCR; TCRdb stores just in-frame clones and leaves some out. The table lists around 200,000 clones, approximately 85% of them singletons, with roughly 9.8% in the top ten. The sample comprised peripheral blood. These receptors were collected from a human donor with active or convalescent COVID-19. The donor label of this sample is uncertain.

This chain joins TRBV11-2 and TRBJ2-7; tentatively, D is TRBD2 (5 bases). CDR1 SGHAT and CDR2 FQNNGV come from the germline V gene. The CDR3 consists of 15 residues. CDR3 in DNA: TGTGCGCCGAAACCGATGATAGCCGGGGCCTACGAGCAGTACTTC. As protein: CAPKPMIAGAYEQYF.

This clone was counted only a few times. The rearrangement uses TRBV6-5 and TRBJ1-2; 10 bases agree with TRBD1. Trimming took 2 bases from V and 2 from J; bases not matched to a gene: 2. This CDR3 has 15 residues. Germline V CDR1 and CDR2: MNHEY, SVGAGI. This chain's CDR3 is CASSYRGQGNYGYTF. CDR3 nucleotides: TGTGCCAGCAGTTACAGGGGACAGGGGAACTATGGCTACACCTTC.

This chain uses TRBV28 with TRBJ2-7; D gene unclear. Deletions cut 10 bases from V and 2 bases from J, with 18 bases between. The CDR3 is 14 residues long. Germline loops: CDR1 MDHEN, CDR2 SYDVKM. The CDR3 loop reads CATLIRGRTYEQYF. The DNA for the CDR3 is TGTGCCACCCTCATTCGAGGTAGGACCTACGAGCAGTACTTC.

The chain has TRBV10-3 and TRBJ1-4; possible D gene TRBD1, 5 bases. The CDR3 covers 15 residues. The V end was cut by 2 bases, the J end by 1 base, with 8 bases between. Germline V gene lookup returns CDR1 ENHRY and CDR2 SYGVKD. CDR3 loop: CAISEQGGTNEKLFF. In nucleotides, the CDR3 is TGTGCCATCAGTGAGCAGGGAGGAACTAATGAAAAACTGTTTTTT.

The rearrangement links TRBV11-3 to TRBJ2-3; 9 nucleotides match TRBD2. Trimming removed 0 bases from V and 4 bases from J; junction bases left unmatched: 2. The CDR3 covers 15 residues. Looked up from germline, CDR1 is SGHNT and CDR2 is YENEEA. The CDR3 spells CASSLEGTSPDTQYF. The DNA of the CDR3 is TGTGCCAGCAGCTTAGAGGGGACTAGCCCAGATACGCAGTATTTT.